The present TCR beta chain was sequenced within a study of T cell responses to AZD1222 COVID-19 vaccine. Looking at the study overall: Samples with a second dose at about 4 or about 12 weeks were pooled together.

The assay was immunoSEQ multiplex PCR, and TCRdb's table has in-frame clones only and misses some. The sample contains some 170,000 clones, 85% to 90% of which appear only once. This CDR3 has 13 amino acids. Between the trimmed V and J ends, which lost 4 bases and 0 bases, there was a span of 6 bases. Germline assignment: CDR1 LGHDT and CDR2 YNNKEL (reference sequence). Sequencing was performed on peripheral blood, taken on day 0 of AZD1222 vaccination. The chain joins TRBV3-1 (or the pseudogene TRBV3-2) to TRBJ1-1; D is perhaps TRBD1 (5 bases). The TCR comes from an adult in good health. The CDR3 protein is CASSRQMNTEAFF. The CDR3 DNA sequence: TGTGCCAGCAGCCGACAGATGAACACTGAAGCTTTCTTT.